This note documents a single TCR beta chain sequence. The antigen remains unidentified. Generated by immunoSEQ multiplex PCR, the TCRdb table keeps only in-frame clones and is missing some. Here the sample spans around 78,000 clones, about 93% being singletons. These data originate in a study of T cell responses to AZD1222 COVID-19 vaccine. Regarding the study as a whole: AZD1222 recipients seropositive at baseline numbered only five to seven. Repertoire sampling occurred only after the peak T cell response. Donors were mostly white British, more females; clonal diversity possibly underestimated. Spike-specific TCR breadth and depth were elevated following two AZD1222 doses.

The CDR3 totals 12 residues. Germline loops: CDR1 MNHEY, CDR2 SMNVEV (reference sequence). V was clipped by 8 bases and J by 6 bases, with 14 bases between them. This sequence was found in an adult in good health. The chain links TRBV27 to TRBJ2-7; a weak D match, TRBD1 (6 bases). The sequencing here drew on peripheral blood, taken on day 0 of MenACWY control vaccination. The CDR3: CASGASRGEQYF. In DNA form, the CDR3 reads TGTGCCAGCGGGGCTAGCAGGGGCGAGCAGTACTTC.